This note documents a single TCR beta chain sequence. Assay: immunoSEQ multiplex PCR; the TCRdb copy retains only in-frame clones and omits some. The sample shows tens of thousands of clones, around four fifths of them seen only once. The CDR3 runs to 12 residues. Trimming took off 5 bases at V and 4 bases at J, with 8 bases between the two ends. This sample was included in a study of control samples from healthy donors and cancer patients. The chain recombines TRBV12-3 or TRBV12-4 with TRBJ1-2; weak D call: TRBD1 (5 bases). The TCR was taken from a man in his fifties or sixties with colorectal cancer. Sequences were obtained from PBMCs. CDR3 DNA: TGTGCCAGCAGTACTACAGGCTATGGCTACACCTTC. Translation gives CASSTTGYGYTF.